The 9 T cell receptor beta chains reported below all come from one sample, sequenced in a study of T-cell memory formation after mild COVID-19. TCRdb processed the 5' RACE reads anew with MiXCR; each CDR3 protein has one entry. This sample has around 320,000 distinct CDR3 sequences, with 15% to 20% found just once. The sample comprised PBMCs or a T cell subset sorted from them (not recorded which). The receptor set was obtained from a man between 18 and 29 years old who had mild COVID-19 (a few samples of this study predate the infection). Cell type and time point are not known.

This clonotype was seen a few times. The chain links TRBV5-5 to TRBJ2-3, with D hard to call. The CDR3 contains 12 residues. V was clipped by 4 bases and J by 3 bases, with 6 bases between them. Germline assignment: CDR1 SGHKS and CDR2 YYEKEE (reference sequence). This CDR3 reads CASSGKTDTQYF. Here the CDR3 DNA reads TGTGCCAGCAGCGGTAAGACAGATACGCAGTATTTT.

This CDR3 reads CASKYRGRETQYF. CDR3 nucleotides: TGTGCCAGCAAGTACAGGGGGAGAGAGACCCAGTACTTC. The V and J genes are TRBV12-3 or TRBV12-4 and TRBJ2-5; 8 bases line up with TRBD1. J lost 4 bases, V lost 7 bases, and 5 bases had no gene match. This CDR3 is 13 amino acids long.

This clonotype has more than one count but fewer than ten. The rearrangement links TRBV7-2 to TRBJ2-3, with D tentatively TRBD2 (5 bases). The CDR3 runs to 14 residues. V lost 3 bases and J lost 5, with 12 bases in between. The germline CDR1 and CDR2 sequences are SGHTA and FQGNSA. The CDR3 is CASSLGGSRDTQYF. CDR3 nucleotides: TGTGCCAGCAGCTTGGGCGGGTCGAGAGATACGCAGTATTTT.

This sequence joins TRBV6-2 or TRBV6-3 and TRBJ2-7, with 7 bases lining up with TRBD1. V was clipped by 5 bases and J by 3 bases; unmatched bases: 10. The CDR3 runs to 15 residues. Germline CDR1 is MNHEY and CDR2 is SVGEGT. CDR3 bases: TGTGCCAGCAGTACCCAACCGACAGGGTTCTACGAGCAGTACGTC. Residues: CASSTQPTGFYEQYV.

The chain combines TRBV7-2 with TRBJ2-5, with D tentatively TRBD1 or TRBD2 (5 bases each). This CDR3 has 14 amino acids. Trimming took off 4 bases at V and 0 bases at J, with 9 bases between the two ends. The germline CDR1 and CDR2 sequences are SGHTA and FQGNSA. CDR3 amino acids: CASSYGAYQETQYF. In DNA form, the CDR3 reads TGTGCCAGCAGCTACGGGGCGTACCAAGAGACCCAGTACTTC.

The CDR3 DNA sequence: TGTGCCAGCAGTTACGGTCGGGGGATTAACAATGAGCAGTTCTTC. Protein product: CASSYGRGINNEQFF. The chain has TRBV6-5 and TRBJ2-1; D possibly corresponds to TRBD2 (6 bases). The CDR3 runs to 15 residues. Germline assignment: CDR1 MNHEY and CDR2 SVGAGI. The V gene lost 2 bases and the J gene lost 5 bases, with 13 bases spanning the gap.

This chain uses TRBV6-5 with TRBJ2-1; D may be TRBD2 (7 bases). The CDR3 runs 14 residues. Germline V lookup: CDR1 MNHEY, CDR2 SVGAGI. Trimming stripped 2 bases from V and 7 bases from J, with 12 bases between. CDR3 coding DNA: TGTGCCAGCAGTTACGGGGGGGGGCGGAATGAGCAGTTCTTC. It yields the protein CASSYGGGRNEQFF.

This clonotype was detected a few times. The V gene is TRBV7-8, the J gene TRBJ1-4, with 7 bases fitting TRBD1. This CDR3 spans 14 amino acids. The V segment lost 4 bases and the J segment 3 bases; nucleotides outside the gene matches: 2. The germline gives CDR1 SGHVS, CDR2 FQNEAQ. The CDR3 coding sequence is TGTGCCAGCAGCTCGGGACAGTCTAATGAAAAACTGTTTTTT. This translates into CASSSGQSNEKLFF.

The table lists this clonotype with a few counts. V usage is TRBV4-1 and J usage is TRBJ1-4; 7 nucleotides align to TRBD1. CDR1 and CDR2 (germline): MGHRA, YSYEKL. The CDR3 is made up of 15 amino acids. V was clipped by 4 bases and J by 8 bases; unmatched bases: 10. The CDR3 reads CASSLPGTVLEKLFF. For the CDR3, the DNA is TGCGCCAGCAGCCTACCCGGGACAGTTTTAGAAAAACTGTTTTTT.